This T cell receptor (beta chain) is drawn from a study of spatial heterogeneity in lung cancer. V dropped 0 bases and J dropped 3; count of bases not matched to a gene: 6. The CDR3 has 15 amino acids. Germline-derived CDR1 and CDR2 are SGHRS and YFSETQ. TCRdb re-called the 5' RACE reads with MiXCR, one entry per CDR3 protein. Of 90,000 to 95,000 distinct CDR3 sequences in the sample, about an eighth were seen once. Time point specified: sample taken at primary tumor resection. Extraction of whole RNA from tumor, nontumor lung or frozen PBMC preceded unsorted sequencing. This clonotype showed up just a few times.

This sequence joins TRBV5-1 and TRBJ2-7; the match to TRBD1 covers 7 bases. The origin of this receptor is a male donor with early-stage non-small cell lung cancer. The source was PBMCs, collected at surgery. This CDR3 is CASSLESGTVYEQYF. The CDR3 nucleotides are TGCGCCAGCAGCTTGGAATCGGGGACAGTCTACGAGCAGTACTTC. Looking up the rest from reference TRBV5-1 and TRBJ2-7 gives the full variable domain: KAGVTQTPRYLIKTRGQQVTLSCSPISGHRSVSWYQQTPGQGLQFLFEYFSETQRNKGNFPGRFSGRQFSNSRSEMNVSTLELGDSALYLCASSLESGTVYEQYFGPGTRLTVT.